The T cell receptor (beta chain) under discussion was sequenced for a study of T cells in Graves' hyperthyroidism and ophthalmopathy. Amplification yielded TCR beta CDR3 regions, with RNA transcripts as the source. The HTBI primer set drove a first-round RT-PCR of the TCR CDR3. TCRdb used MiXCR to reprocess the multiplex PCR reads, holding one entry per CDR3 protein. The repertoire holds hundreds of thousands of distinct CDR3 sequences, with about 15% as singletons. This clonotype occurred many times. Isolation of PBMCs was performed on 8.5 to 10 ml fresh peripheral blood. Germline V CDR1 and CDR2: DFQATT, SNEGSKA (reference sequence). V lost 6 bases and J lost 6; bases outside the gene matches: 19. CDR3 size: 16 residues.

The specimen sequenced was blood. The gene calls are TRBV20-1 and TRBJ2-7; the match to TRBD2 covers 8 bases. The receptor's source is a woman in her late teens or twenties with Graves' hyperthyroidism that later progressed to Graves' ophthalmopathy. CDR3 DNA sequence: TGCAGTGCCACCGCCTCCCGGGGGGGCAGGGATCTCGAGCAGTACTTC. It encodes CSATASRGGRDLEQYF.